These 26 T cell receptor beta chains share one sample of origin, sequenced in a study of blood T cell repertoires in COVID-19. Measured with immunoSEQ multiplex PCR; TCRdb has only the in-frame clones, and not every one. Altogether fewer than 150,000 clones are present, about 87% being singletons, with the ten largest covering just under 30%. Material: peripheral blood. The receptors shown here come from a woman aged 70-85 years with acute or convalescent COVID-19.

V is TRBV14 and J is TRBJ2-2; D gene ambiguous. Trimming pared 4 bases from V and 2 bases from J, leaving 17 bases between. Germline V gene lookup returns CDR1 SGHDN and CDR2 FVKESK. CDR3 length equals 17 residues. This chain's CDR3 is CASSPNRVPANTGELFF. The CDR3 coding sequence is TGTGCCAGCAGCCCGAACCGGGTACCGGCCAACACCGGGGAGCTGTTTTTT.

The chain recombines TRBV15 with TRBJ2-3; D is unresolved. The CDR3 sequence is 13 residues long. V shed 3 bases and J shed 9 bases, with 13 bases lying between them. From germline, CDR1 is LNHNV and CDR2 YYDKDF (reference sequence). CDR3 in amino acids: CATSSVPGQTQYF. The CDR3 nucleotides read TGTGCCACCAGCAGCGTTCCAGGTCAGACGCAGTATTTT.

The chain carries TRBV7-9 and TRBJ2-3; TRBD1 is a possible D gene (6 bases). The germline CDR1 and CDR2 sequences are SEHNR and FQNEAQ (reference sequence). V shed 6 bases and J shed 4 bases, with 23 bases lying between them. The CDR3 sequence is 17 residues long. CDR3 loop: CASRLGQQGFNADTQYF. The CDR3, as DNA: TGTGCCAGCAGATTGGGGCAACAGGGTTTTAATGCAGATACGCAGTATTTT.

The V gene is TRBV2, the J gene TRBJ1-2; no clear D gene. Trimming removed 4 bases from V and 8 bases from J, with 17 bases in between. The CDR3 spans 14 residues. Germline CDR1 SNHLY, CDR2 FYNNEI. This CDR3 reads CASSVTGISSGYTF. CDR3 bases: TGTGCCAGCAGTGTCACCGGGATCTCATCCGGCTACACCTTC.

The V and J genes are TRBV11-2 and TRBJ2-1, with D perhaps TRBD2 (5 bases). V was pared by 5 bases and J by 5 bases, with 13 bases between. Germline CDR1 and CDR2: SGHAT and FQNNGV. The CDR3 covers 14 residues. Written as DNA, the CDR3 is TGTGCCAGCAGCCCGAATCCGGGGAACAATGAGCAGTTCTTC. This translates into CASSPNPGNNEQFF.

V is TRBV9 and J is TRBJ1-3; TRBD1 matches at 7 bases. Germline V gene lookup returns CDR1 SGDLS and CDR2 YYNGEE. The ends lost 2 bases at V and 1 base at J; junction bases unmatched: 12. This CDR3 comprises 18 residues. CDR3 DNA sequence: TGTGCCAGCAGCGTCGAGTTATCGACAGGGACGTCTGGAAACACCATATATTTT. This codes for CASSVELSTGTSGNTIYF. The entire variable domain, with the rest obtained from reference TRBV9 and TRBJ1-3, is as follows: DSGVTQTPKHLITATGQRVTLRCSPRSGDLSVYWYQQSLDQGLQFLIQYYNGEERAKGNILERFSAQQFPDLHSELNLSSLELGDSALYFCASSVELSTGTSGNTIYFGEGSWLTVV.

The chain joins TRBV11-2 to TRBJ2-6; 8 bases align to TRBD1. The CDR3 totals 16 residues. V lost 2 bases to trimming and J lost 3 bases; unmatched junction nucleotides: 3. Germline CDR1 is SGHAT and CDR2 is FQNNGV. CDR3 in DNA: TGTGCCAGCAGCTTACAGGGGGCGGGTGGGGCCAACGTCCTGACTTTC. Translating it yields CASSLQGAGGANVLTF.

V usage is TRBV7-9 and J usage is TRBJ1-5, with D possibly being TRBD1 (6 bases). Per the germline V gene, CDR1 is SEHNR and CDR2 is FQNEAQ (reference sequence). This CDR3 contains 14 residues. Trimming left V 3 bases short and J 4 bases short, with 10 bases between. The CDR3 DNA reads as TGTGCCAGCAGCTTCCCCGGACAGAATCAGCCCCAGCATTTT. Translating gives CASSFPGQNQPQHF.

The rearrangement joins TRBV19 to TRBJ1-4, with 9 bases identical to TRBD1. J gave up 3 bases and V 5 bases, and 4 bases lay outside the gene matches. Germline-derived CDR1 and CDR2 are LNHDA and SQIVND (reference sequence). The CDR3 sequence is 15 residues long. The DNA for the CDR3 is TGTGCCAGTAGTGCAGGGACAGGGTCTAATGAAAAACTGTTTTTT. Residues: CASSAGTGSNEKLFF.

J is TRBJ1-2 and V is TRBV14; D is undetermined. The germline gives CDR1 SGHDN, CDR2 FVKESK. Trimming left V 1 base short and J 8 bases short, with 11 bases between. This CDR3 comprises 13 residues. The CDR3, as DNA: TGTGCCAGCAGCCAAGCGCGGGTTCGCGGCTACACCTTC. Translating gives CASSQARVRGYTF.

V and J are TRBV4-1 and TRBJ2-7; 14 bases align to TRBD2. Trimming took 6 bases from V and 0 from J; bases not matched to a gene: 10. The CDR3 is 18 amino acids. Germline V gene sequence: CDR1 MGHRA, CDR2 YSYEKL. CDR3: CASSSGTSGGQDSYEQYF. The CDR3 DNA sequence: TGCGCCAGCAGTTCCGGGACTAGCGGGGGACAAGACTCCTACGAGCAGTACTTC.

The rearrangement links TRBV12-5 to TRBJ1-5; 8 bases are a match to TRBD1. This CDR3 comprises 15 residues. V gave up 4 bases and J gave up 2 bases; unmatched junction bases: 4. CDR1 and CDR2 from the germline V gene are LGHNT and FRNRAP. CDR3 DNA sequence: TGTGCTAGTGGTTCAACAGGGGGTGGCAATCAGCCCCAGCATTTT. Amino acids: CASGSTGGGNQPQHF.

The V and J genes are TRBV30 and TRBJ2-4, with TRBD2 identical over 7 bases. V lost 1 base to trimming and J lost 10 bases; unmatched junction nucleotides: 7. Germline loops: CDR1 GTSNPN, CDR2 SVGIG (reference sequence). The CDR3 runs 13 residues. CDR3 residues: CAWSAGTTGIQYF. Here the CDR3 DNA reads TGTGCCTGGAGTGCGGGGACTACGGGTATTCAGTACTTC.

This clone was observed a few times. The chain couples TRBV28 to TRBJ1-5; D gene unclear. The CDR3 covers 13 residues. The germline V gene encodes CDR1 MDHEN and CDR2 SYDVKM. The V end was cut by 5 bases, the J end by 5 bases, with 10 bases between. The CDR3 loop is CASSPPGYQPQHF. CDR3 nucleotides: TGTGCCAGCAGTCCCCCCGGGTATCAGCCCCAGCATTTT.

The chain is built from TRBV23-1 and TRBJ1-5; D possibly corresponds to TRBD1 (5 bases). TRBV23-1 is an ORF, with its function uncertain. Trimming shortened V by 6 bases and J by 6 bases, and 21 bases separated the two germline ends. The CDR3 sequence is 16 residues long. The CDR3 reads CASSYPSTVGSQPQHF. DNA for the CDR3: TGCGCCAGCAGCTACCCCTCGACAGTGGGTTCTCAGCCCCAGCATTTT.

This clone was recorded a few times. This chain connects TRBV28 to TRBJ1-4, with TRBD1 as a possible D gene (6 bases). Germline CDR1 reads MDHEN; CDR2 reads SYDVKM. The V end was cut by 8 bases, the J end by 4 bases, with 11 bases between. This CDR3 contains 13 residues. The CDR3 bases are TGTGCCAGCGGCGACAGGTTTAATGAAAAACTGTTTTTT. Translation: CASGDRFNEKLFF.

This clone was recorded once. J is TRBJ1-5 and V is TRBV5-1, with a tentative D call TRBD1 (6 bases). Trimming left V 2 bases short and J 2 bases short, with 8 bases between. Per the germline V gene, CDR1 is SGHRS and CDR2 is YFSETQ. CDR3 size: 14 residues. The CDR3 loop reads CASSFGGRNQPQHF. The CDR3 bases are TGCGCCAGCAGCTTTGGGGGCCGCAATCAGCCCCAGCATTTT.

The chain is built from TRBV20-1 and TRBJ2-7; D gene ambiguous. The germline V gene encodes CDR1 DFQATT and CDR2 SNEGSKA (reference sequence). The V end was cut by 6 bases, the J end by 3 bases, with 9 bases between. This CDR3 contains 11 residues. In nucleotides, the CDR3 is TGCAGTGCGAGCCCTGGCTACGAGCAGTACTTC. Translation gives CSASPGYEQYF.

This chain joins TRBV11-3 and TRBJ1-2; D unresolved. The CDR3 length is 17 residues. Trimming left V 0 bases short and J 0 bases short, with 14 bases between. Per germline, CDR1 SGHNT and CDR2 YENEEA. The DNA for the CDR3 is TGTGCCAGCAGCTTAGACTCGGCCGGCCTAGCTAACTATGGCTACACCTTC. Translating it yields CASSLDSAGLANYGYTF.

The chain carries TRBV19 and TRBJ2-7; 8 bases fit TRBD1. Trimming removed 4 bases from V and 0 bases from J; junction bases left unmatched: 2. The CDR3 has 14 residues. Looked up from germline, CDR1 is LNHDA and CDR2 is SQIVND (reference sequence). The CDR3 spells CASSRDRTSYEQYF. The CDR3, as DNA: TGTGCCAGTAGTAGGGACAGGACCTCCTACGAGCAGTACTTC.

This clone was seen once. This chain joins TRBV5-1 and TRBJ2-1; D remains unclear. In germline, CDR1 is SGHRS, CDR2 YFSETQ. V lost 1 base to trimming and J lost 6 bases, with 11 bases between them. The CDR3 contains 14 residues. CDR3 DNA: TGCGCCAGCAGCTTGTATCCCGCGGTCAATGAGCAGTTCTTC. It translates to CASSLYPAVNEQFF.

The rearrangement links TRBV24-1 to TRBJ1-5; D gene unclear. The germline V gene has CDR1 KGHDR and CDR2 SFDVKD. This CDR3 comprises 14 residues. V gave up 3 bases and J gave up 0 bases, with 5 bases separating them. CDR3 protein: CATSDGHSNQPQHF. In nucleotides, the CDR3 is TGTGCCACCAGTGATGGGCATAGCAATCAGCCCCAGCATTTT.

This chain uses TRBV9 with TRBJ1-1; D remains unclear. This CDR3 contains 16 residues. Germline V gene lookup returns CDR1 SGDLS and CDR2 YYNGEE. Trimming took 4 bases from V and 3 from J, leaving 19 bases between them. The CDR3 loop is CASSPATGMGYTEAFF. The CDR3 DNA is TGTGCCAGCAGCCCCGCAACCGGGATGGGATACACTGAAGCTTTCTTT.

There are a few counts of this clone. The chain joins TRBV6-1 to TRBJ2-3; 9 bases align to TRBD2. Germline trimming cut 0 bases from V and 4 bases from J; bases unmatched to any gene: 5. From germline, CDR1 is MNHNS and CDR2 SASEGT. The CDR3 contains 16 residues. The CDR3 region has the DNA TGTGCCAGCAGTGAAGCCGAGCGGGGGGTGGCAGATACGCAGTATTTT. Its translation: CASSEAERGVADTQYF.

The rearrangement uses TRBV7-3 and TRBJ2-5; no definite D call. Trimming took off 5 bases at V and 5 bases at J, with 18 bases between the two ends. This CDR3 is built from 15 residues. Looked up from germline, CDR1 is SGHTA and CDR2 is FQGTGA. CDR3 nucleotide sequence: TGTGCCAGCAGCCATTCCGGGTCACCTATGGAGACCCAGTACTTC. It codes for CASSHSGSPMETQYF.

This clone has ten or more counts. This sequence joins TRBV5-1 and TRBJ1-1; a weak D match, TRBD1 (5 bases). Trimming shortened V by 1 base and J by 5 bases, and 12 bases separated the two germline ends. Germline V CDR1 and CDR2: SGHRS, YFSETQ. The CDR3 is 14 residues long. CDR3 sequence reads: CASSLMGLGTEAFF. The CDR3 DNA reads as TGCGCCAGCAGCTTGATGGGGCTGGGGACTGAAGCTTTCTTT.